This TCR beta chain was profiled in a study of blood T cell repertoires in COVID-19. At the level of the study: Some COVID-19 samples were acute and others convalescent; all came from the United States, Italy and Spain. T cells, B-cell-depleted T cells, or PBMCs provided the cDNA or gDNA that served as material.

This clone showed up just a few times. Per the study methods: Amplified reference gene primers provided the basis for estimating nucleated cell counts. This table comes from immunoSEQ multiplex PCR, and its TCRdb copy is limited to in-frame clones, with some not included. The D gene and trimming were derived from the DNA, and the V and J assignments and clone size from that table. The table includes 88,000 or so clones, less than 90% detected once. Material for sequencing was peripheral blood. The receptor was derived from a human donor in a cohort sampled during active COVID-19.

The CDR3 spells CASRQGAPSNQPQHF. CDR3 in DNA: TGTGCCAGCAGACAGGGGGCGCCTAGCAATCAGCCCCAGCATTTT. This chain uses TRBV6-6 with TRBJ1-5; the match to TRBD1 covers 9 bases. Trimming removed 6 bases from V and 0 bases from J; junction bases left unmatched: 3. The germline CDR1 and CDR2 sequences are MNHNY and SVGAGI (reference sequence). The CDR3 is 15 amino acids.